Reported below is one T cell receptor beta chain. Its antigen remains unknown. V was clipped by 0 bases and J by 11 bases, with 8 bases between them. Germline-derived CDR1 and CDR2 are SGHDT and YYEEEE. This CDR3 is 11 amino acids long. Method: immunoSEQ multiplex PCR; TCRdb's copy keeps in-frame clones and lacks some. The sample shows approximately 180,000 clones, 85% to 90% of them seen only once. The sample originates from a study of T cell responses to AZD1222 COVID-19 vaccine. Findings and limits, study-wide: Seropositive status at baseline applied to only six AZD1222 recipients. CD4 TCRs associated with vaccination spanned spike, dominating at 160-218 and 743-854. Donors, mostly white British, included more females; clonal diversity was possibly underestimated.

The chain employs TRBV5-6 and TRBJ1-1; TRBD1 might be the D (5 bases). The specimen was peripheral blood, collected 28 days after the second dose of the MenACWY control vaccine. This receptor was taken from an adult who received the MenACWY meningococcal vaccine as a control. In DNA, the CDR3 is TGTGCCAGCAGCTTGGAGACAGACGCTTTCTTT. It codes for CASSLETDAFF.